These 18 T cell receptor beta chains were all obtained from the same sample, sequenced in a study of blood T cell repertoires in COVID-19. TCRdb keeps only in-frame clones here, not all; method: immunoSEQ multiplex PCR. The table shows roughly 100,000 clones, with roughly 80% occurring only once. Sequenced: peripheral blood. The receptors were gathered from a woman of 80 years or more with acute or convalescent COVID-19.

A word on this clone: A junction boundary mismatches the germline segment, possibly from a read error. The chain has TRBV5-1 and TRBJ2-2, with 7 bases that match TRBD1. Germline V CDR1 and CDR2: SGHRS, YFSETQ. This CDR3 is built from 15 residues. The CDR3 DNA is TGCGCCAGCAGCCCCGAGACAGGGAACGCCGGGGAGCTGTTTTTT. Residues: CASSPETGNAGELFF.

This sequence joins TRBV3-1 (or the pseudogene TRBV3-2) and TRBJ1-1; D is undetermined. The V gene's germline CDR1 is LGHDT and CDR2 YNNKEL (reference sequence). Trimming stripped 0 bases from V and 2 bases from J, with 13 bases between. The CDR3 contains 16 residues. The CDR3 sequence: CASSQDRGSLNTEAFF. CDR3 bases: TGTGCCAGCAGCCAAGATCGGGGAAGTCTTAACACTGAAGCTTTCTTT.

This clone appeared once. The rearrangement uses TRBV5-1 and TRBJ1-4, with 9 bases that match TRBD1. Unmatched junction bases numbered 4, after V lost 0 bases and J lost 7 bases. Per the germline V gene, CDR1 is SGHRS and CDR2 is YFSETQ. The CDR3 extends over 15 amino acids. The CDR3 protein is CASSLGDRVIEKLFF. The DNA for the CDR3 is TGCGCCAGCAGCTTGGGGGACAGGGTGATTGAAAAACTGTTTTTT.

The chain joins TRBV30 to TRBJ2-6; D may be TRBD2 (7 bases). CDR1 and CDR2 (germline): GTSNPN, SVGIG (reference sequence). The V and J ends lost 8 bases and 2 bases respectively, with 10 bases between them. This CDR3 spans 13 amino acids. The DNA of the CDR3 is TGTGCCCGGGGGGCGCCTGGGGCCAACGTCCTGACTTTC. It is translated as CARGAPGANVLTF.

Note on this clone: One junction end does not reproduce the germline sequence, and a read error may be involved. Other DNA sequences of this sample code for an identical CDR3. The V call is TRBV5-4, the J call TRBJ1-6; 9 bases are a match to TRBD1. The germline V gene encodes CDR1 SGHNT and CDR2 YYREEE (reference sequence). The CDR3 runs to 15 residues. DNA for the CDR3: TGTGCCAGCAGCTTGGCGGACAGGGGCAATTCACCCCTCCATTTT. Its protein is CASSLADRGNSPLHF.

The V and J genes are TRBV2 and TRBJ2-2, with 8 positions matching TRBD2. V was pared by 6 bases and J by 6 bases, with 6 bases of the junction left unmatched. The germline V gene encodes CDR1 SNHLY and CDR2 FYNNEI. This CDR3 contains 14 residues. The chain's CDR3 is CASRQREKSGELFF. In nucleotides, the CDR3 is TGTGCCAGCAGGCAGCGGGAGAAATCCGGGGAGCTGTTTTTT.

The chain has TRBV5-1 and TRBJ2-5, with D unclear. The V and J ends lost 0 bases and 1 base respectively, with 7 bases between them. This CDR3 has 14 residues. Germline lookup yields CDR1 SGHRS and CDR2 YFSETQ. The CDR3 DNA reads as TGCGCCAGCAGCTTGGCCGGGTCCCAAGAGACCCAGTACTTC. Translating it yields CASSLAGSQETQYF.

Here the CDR3 reads CSASRGTGYGYTF. CDR3 in DNA: TGCAGTGCTAGTCGAGGGACAGGGTATGGCTACACCTTC. The chain joins TRBV20-1 to TRBJ1-2; 9 bases line up with TRBD1. The CDR3 loop spans 13 amino acids. J was trimmed by 5 bases and V by 3 bases; bases with no gene match: 4. Germline lookup yields CDR1 DFQATT and CDR2 SNEGSKA (reference sequence).

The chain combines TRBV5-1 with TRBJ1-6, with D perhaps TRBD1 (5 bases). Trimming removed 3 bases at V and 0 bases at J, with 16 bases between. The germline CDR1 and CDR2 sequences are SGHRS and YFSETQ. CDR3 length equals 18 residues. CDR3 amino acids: CASSSAGLPSSYNSPLHF. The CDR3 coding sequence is TGCGCCAGCAGCTCCGCGGGACTCCCGAGCTCCTATAATTCACCCCTCCACTTT.

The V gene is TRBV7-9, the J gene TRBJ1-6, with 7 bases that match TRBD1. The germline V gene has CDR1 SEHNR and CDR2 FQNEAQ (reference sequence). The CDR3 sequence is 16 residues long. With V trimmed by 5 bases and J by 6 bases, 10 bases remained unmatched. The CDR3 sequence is CASSPLTGIFNSPLHF. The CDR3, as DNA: TGTGCCAGCAGCCCTCTGACAGGGATTTTTAATTCACCCCTCCACTTT.

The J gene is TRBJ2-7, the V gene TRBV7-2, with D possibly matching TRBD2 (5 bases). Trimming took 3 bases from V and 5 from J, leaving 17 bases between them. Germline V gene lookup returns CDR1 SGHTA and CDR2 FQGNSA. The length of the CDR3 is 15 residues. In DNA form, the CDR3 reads TGTGCCAGCAGCTTCGATCGGGGTAGAAGCCACGAGCAGTACTTC. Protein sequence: CASSFDRGRSHEQYF.

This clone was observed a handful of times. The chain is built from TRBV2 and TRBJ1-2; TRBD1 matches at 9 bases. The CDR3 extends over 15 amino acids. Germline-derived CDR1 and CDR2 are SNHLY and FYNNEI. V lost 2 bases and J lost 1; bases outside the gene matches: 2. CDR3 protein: CASSEPGQGNYGYTF. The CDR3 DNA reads TGTGCCAGCAGTGAACCGGGACAGGGTAACTATGGCTACACCTTC.

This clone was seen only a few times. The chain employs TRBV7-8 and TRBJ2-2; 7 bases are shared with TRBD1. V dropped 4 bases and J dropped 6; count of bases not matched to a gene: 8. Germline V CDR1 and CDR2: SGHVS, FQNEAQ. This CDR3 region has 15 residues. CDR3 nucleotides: TGTGCCAGCAGCTCTCGACAGGGTAGGGCCGGGGAGCTGTTTTTT. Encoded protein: CASSSRQGRAGELFF.

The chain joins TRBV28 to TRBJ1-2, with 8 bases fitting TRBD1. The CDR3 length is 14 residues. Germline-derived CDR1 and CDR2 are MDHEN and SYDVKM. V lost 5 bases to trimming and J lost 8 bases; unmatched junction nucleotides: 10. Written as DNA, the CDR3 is TGTGCCAGCAGTGATCCCCAGGGGGCGCGGGGCTACACCTTC. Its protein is CASSDPQGARGYTF.

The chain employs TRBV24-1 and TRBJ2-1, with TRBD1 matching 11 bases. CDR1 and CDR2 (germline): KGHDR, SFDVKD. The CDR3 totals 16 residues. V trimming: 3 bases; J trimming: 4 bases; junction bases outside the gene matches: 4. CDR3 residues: CATSDAGTGGYNEQFF. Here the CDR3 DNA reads TGTGCCACCAGTGATGCCGGGACAGGGGGTTACAATGAGCAGTTCTTC.

CDR3 coding DNA: TGCAGCGTTACGCCTTCGGGCACTGAAGCTTTCTTT. Its translation: CSVTPSGTEAFF. The V gene is TRBV29-1, the J gene TRBJ1-1; no clear D. Looked up from germline, CDR1 is SQVTM and CDR2 is ANQGSEA. V was shortened by 5 bases and J by 4 bases, with 11 bases between the two germline ends. The CDR3 spans 12 residues.

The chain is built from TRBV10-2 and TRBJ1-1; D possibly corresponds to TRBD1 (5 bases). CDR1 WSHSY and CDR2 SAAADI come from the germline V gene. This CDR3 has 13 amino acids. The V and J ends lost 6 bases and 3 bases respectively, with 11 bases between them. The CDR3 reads CASRWEGDTEAFF. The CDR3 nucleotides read TGCGCCAGCAGGTGGGAAGGGGACACTGAAGCTTTCTTT.

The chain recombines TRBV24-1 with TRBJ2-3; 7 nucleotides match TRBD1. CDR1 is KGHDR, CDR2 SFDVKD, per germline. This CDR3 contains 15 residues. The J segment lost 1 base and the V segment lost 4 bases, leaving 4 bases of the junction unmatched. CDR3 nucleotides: TGTGCCACCAGTGACCACGGACAGGGCACAGATACGCAGTATTTT. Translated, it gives CATSDHGQGTDTQYF.